This T cell receptor beta chain emerged from a study of blood T cell repertoires in COVID-19. As for the study in general: There were acute and convalescent COVID-19 samples, and they came from the United States, Italy and Spain. The analysed material was cDNA or gDNA that came from T cells, B-cell-depleted T cells, or PBMCs.

The CDR3 has 15 amino acids. Germline CDR1 SGDLS, CDR2 YYNGEE. Trimming cost V 2 bases and J 5 bases; bases outside gene matches: 5. Libraries were prepared by immunoSEQ multiplex PCR; TCRdb keeps only in-frame clonotypes and omits some of them. The table records some 190,000 clones, roughly 79% of them present only once. The sample consisted of peripheral blood. J is TRBJ2-3 and V is TRBV9, with TRBD2 identical over 10 bases. This receptor was identified in a woman in her forties with COVID-19, enrolled during active disease. CDR3 nucleotides: TGTGCCAGCAGCGTCCTAGCGGGAGAAATAGATACGCAGTATTTT. Translated, it gives CASSVLAGEIDTQYF.